This TCR beta chain was captured by sequencing in a study of blood T cell repertoires in COVID-19. Study details: Whether acute or convalescent, the COVID-19 samples came from the United States, Italy and Spain.

Those enrolled in Seattle joined during active infection and were followed longitudinally afterward. Measured with immunoSEQ multiplex PCR; TCRdb has only the in-frame clones, and not every one. Among under 200,000 clones listed, about 85% were seen once. CDR3 size: 14 residues. From germline, CDR1 is MNHNS and CDR2 SASEGT. The V gene lost 2 bases and the J gene lost 5 bases, with 13 bases spanning the gap. The J gene is TRBJ2-7, the V gene TRBV6-1; a possible D gene is TRBD1 (5 bases). The sequence came from a woman aged 45-59 years with COVID-19, enrolled during active disease. Input material: peripheral blood. For the CDR3, the DNA is TGTGCCAGCAGTGAAACCTCAGGGTCCCACGAGCAGTACTTC. Its translation: CASSETSGSHEQYF.